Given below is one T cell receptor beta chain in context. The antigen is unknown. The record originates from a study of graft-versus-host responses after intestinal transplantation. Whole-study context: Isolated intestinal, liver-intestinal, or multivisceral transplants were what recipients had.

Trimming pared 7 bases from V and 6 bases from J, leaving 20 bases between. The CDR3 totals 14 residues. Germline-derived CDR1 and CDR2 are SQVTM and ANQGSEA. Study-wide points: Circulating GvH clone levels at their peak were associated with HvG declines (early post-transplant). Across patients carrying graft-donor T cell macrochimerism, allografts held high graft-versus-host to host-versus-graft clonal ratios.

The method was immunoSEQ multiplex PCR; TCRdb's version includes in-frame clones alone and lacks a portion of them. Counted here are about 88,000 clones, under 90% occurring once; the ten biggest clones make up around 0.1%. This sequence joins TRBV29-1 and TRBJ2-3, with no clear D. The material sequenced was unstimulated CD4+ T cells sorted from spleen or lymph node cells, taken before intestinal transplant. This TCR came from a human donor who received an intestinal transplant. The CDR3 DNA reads TGCAGCGCCACCCCTTTTCTGGGCCCGGATACGCAGTATTTT. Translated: CSATPFLGPDTQYF.